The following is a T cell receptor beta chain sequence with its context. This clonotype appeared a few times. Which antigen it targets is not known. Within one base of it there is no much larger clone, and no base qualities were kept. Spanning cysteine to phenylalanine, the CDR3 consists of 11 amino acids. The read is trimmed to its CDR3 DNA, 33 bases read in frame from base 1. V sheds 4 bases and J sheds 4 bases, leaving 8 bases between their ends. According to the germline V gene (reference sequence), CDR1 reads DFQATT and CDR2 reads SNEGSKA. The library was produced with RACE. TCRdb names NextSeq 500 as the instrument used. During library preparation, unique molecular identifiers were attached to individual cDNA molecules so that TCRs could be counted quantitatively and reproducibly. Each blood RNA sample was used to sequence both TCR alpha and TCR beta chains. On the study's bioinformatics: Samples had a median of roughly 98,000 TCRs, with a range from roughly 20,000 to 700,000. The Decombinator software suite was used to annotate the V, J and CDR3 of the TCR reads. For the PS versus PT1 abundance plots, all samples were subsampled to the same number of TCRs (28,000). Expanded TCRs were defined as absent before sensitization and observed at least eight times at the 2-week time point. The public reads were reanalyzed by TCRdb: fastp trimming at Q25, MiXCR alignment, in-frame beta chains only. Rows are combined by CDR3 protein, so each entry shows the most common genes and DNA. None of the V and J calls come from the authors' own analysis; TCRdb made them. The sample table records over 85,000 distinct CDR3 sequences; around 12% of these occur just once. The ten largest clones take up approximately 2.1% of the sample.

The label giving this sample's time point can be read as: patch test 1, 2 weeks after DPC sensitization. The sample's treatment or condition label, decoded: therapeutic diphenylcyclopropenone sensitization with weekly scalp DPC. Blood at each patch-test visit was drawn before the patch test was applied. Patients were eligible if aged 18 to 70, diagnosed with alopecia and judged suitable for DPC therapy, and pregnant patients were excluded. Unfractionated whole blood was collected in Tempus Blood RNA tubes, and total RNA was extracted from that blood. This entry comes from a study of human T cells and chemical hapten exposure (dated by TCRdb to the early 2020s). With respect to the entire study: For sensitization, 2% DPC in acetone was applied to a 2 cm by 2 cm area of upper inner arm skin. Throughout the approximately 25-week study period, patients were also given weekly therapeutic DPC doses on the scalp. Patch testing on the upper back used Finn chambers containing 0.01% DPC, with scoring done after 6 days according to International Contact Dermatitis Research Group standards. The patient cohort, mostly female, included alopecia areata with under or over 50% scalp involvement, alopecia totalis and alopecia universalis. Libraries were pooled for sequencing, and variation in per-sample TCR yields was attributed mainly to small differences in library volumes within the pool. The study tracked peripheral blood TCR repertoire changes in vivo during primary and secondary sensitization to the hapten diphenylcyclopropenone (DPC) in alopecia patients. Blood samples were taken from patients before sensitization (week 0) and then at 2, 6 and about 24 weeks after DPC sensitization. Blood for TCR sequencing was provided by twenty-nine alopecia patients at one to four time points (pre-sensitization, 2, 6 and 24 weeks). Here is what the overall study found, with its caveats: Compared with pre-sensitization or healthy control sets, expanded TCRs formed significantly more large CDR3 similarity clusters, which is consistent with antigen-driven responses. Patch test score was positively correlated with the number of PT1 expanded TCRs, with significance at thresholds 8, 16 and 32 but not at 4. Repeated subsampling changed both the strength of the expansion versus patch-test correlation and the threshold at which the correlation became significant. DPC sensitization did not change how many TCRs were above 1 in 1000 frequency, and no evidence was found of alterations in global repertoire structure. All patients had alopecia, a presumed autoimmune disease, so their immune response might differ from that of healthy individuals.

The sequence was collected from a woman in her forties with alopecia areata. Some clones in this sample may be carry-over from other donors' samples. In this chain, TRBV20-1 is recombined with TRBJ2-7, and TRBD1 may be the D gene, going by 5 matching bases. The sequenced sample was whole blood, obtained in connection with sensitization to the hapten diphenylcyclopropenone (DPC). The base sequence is TGCAGTGCTATCAGGGCTTACGAGCAGTACTTC. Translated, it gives CSAIRAYEQYF.